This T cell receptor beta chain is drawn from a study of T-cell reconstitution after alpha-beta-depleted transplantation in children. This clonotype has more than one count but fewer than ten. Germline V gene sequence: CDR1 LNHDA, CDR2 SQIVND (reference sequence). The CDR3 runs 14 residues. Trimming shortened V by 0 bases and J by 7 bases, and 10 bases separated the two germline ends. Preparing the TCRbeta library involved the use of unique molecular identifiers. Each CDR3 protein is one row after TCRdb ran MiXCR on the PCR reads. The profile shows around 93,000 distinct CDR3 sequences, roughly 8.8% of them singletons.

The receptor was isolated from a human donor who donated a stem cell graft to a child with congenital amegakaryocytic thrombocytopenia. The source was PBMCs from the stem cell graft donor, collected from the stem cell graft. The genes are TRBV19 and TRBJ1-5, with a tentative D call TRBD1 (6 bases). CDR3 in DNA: TGTGCCAGTAGTATAGATAGGACAGTCCAGCCCCAGCATTTT. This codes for CASSIDRTVQPQHF.